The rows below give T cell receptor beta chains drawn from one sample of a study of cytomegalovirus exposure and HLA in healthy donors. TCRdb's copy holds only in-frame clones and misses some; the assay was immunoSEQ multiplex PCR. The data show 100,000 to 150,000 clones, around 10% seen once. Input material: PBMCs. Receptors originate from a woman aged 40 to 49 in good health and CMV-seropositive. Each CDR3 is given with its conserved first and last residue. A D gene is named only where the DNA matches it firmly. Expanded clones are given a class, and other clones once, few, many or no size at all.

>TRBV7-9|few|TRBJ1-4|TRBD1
TGTGCCAGCAGCCGTTACACAGGGGTCGGGGAAAAACTGTTTTTT
CASSRYTGVGEKLFF
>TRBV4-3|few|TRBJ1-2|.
TGCGCCAGCAGCCAAGATCCGGGAGTCCTCTATGGCTACACCTTC
CASSQDPGVLYGYTF
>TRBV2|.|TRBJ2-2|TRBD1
TGTGCCAGCAGTCGACAGGGCGCGAACACCGGGGAGCTGTTTTTT
CASSRQGANTGELFF
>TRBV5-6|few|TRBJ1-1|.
TGTGCCAGCAGCGTGCGGGGGCGGGGGCCTGAAGCTTTCTTT
CASSVRGRGPEAFF
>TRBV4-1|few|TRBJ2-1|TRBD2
TGCGCCAGCAGCCAATGGGGCGGGGGGTCACTAAATGAGCAGTTCTTC
CASSQWGGGSLNEQFF
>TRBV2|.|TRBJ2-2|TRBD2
TGTGCCAGCAGTCTTACTAGCGGGGGGACCGGGGAGCTGTTTTTT
CASSLTSGGTGELFF
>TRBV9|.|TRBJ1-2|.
TGTGCCAGCAGCGTATTAACAGAAAACTATGGCTACACCTTC
CASSVLTENYGYTF
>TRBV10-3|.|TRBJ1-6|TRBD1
TGTGCCATCAGTGCTAAACCCGGGGACAGCGGAGATTCACCCCTCCACTTT
CAISAKPGDSGDSPLHF
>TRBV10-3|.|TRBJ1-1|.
TGTGCCATCAGTGAGTCGATTCCCGGGAACACTGAAGCTTTCTTT
CAISESIPGNTEAFF
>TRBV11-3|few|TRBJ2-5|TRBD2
TGTGCCAGCAGCTACCGACTAGCGGGGGGCCAAGAGACCCAGTACTTC
CASSYRLAGGQETQYF
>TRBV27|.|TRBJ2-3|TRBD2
TGTGCCAGCAGTTTTATCGGCAGCGGGGAACCAGATACGCAGTATTTT
CASSFIGSGEPDTQYF
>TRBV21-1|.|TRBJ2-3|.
TGTGCCACGGGACTACCCGGCACAGATACGCAGTATTTT
CATGLPGTDTQYF
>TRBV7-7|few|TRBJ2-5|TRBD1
TGTGCCAGCAGCGCGACAGGGGCAGGGGAGACCCAGTACTTC
CASSATGAGETQYF
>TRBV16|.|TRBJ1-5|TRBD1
TGTGCCAGCAGCCGAGACAGGGGACAGCCCCAGCATTTT
CASSRDRGQPQHF
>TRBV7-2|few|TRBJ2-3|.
TGTGCCAGCAGCTTAGCGCACGGCAGGGGCACAGATACGCAGTATTTT
CASSLAHGRGTDTQYF
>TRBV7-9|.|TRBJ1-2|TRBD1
TGTGCCAGCAGTTTGGACAGGGACTATGGCTACACCTTC
CASSLDRDYGYTF
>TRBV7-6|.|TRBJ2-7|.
TGTGCCAGCAGCTCCCTTTCGGGCGGGGACGGCGAGCAGTACTTC
CASSSLSGGDGEQYF
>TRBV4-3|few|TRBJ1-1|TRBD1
TGCGCCAGCAGCCAAGATGACAGGGTCCCTGAAGCTTTCTTT
CASSQDDRVPEAFF
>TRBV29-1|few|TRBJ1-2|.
TGCAGCGTTGAAGAATGGGCAGGGGCCTATGGCTACACCTTC
CSVEEWAGAYGYTF
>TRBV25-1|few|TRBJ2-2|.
TGTGCCAGCAGCCCGACAGAGCACGCGAACACCGGGGAGCTGTTTTTT
CASSPTEHANTGELFF